A single sample is the source of the 14 T cell receptor beta chains below, sequenced in a study of neurological immune-mediated disorders. TCRdb re-derived calls from the 5' RACE reads in MiXCR, one entry per CDR3 protein. The sample has roughly 80,000 distinct CDR3 sequences; about 9.7% are singletons. Specimen: PBMCs. These receptors were taken from a man aged 50-59 years in good health.

At least ten counts were recorded for this clonotype. The V gene is TRBV20-1, the J gene TRBJ2-7; TRBD1 is a possible D gene (5 bases). Germline CDR1 reads DFQATT; CDR2 reads SNEGSKA (reference sequence). The CDR3 sequence is 12 residues long. V was pared by 0 bases and J by 4 bases, with 7 bases between. The CDR3 loop is CSAREAGYEQYF. CDR3 bases: TGCAGTGCTAGAGAGGCAGGGTACGAGCAGTACTTC.

This clonotype has ten or more counts. The chain employs TRBV5-6 and TRBJ2-1; 7 bases fit TRBD1. CDR3 size: 13 residues. V dropped 6 bases and J dropped 10; count of bases not matched to a gene: 10. Germline-derived CDR1 and CDR2 are SGHDT and YYEEEE. In DNA, the CDR3 is TGTGCCAGCACCCGCAGGGGGATTGTGGAGCAGTTCTTC. Translated: CASTRRGIVEQFF.

The chain joins TRBV4-3 to TRBJ2-7; 7 bases are shared with TRBD2. Germline CDR1 and CDR2: LGHNA and YSLEER. With 0 bases clipped from V and 5 bases from J, the junction kept 16 bases outside the gene matches. The CDR3 totals 18 residues. CDR3 DNA sequence: TGCGCCAGCAGCCAAGACTGGTTCTCCGCGGGAGAACGGAACGAGCAGTACTTC. Protein: CASSQDWFSAGERNEQYF.

This clonotype showed up many times. The V and J genes are TRBV7-9 and TRBJ2-3; 8 nucleotides match TRBD1. The germline V gene encodes CDR1 SEHNR and CDR2 FQNEAQ (reference sequence). The J segment lost 5 bases and the V segment lost 5 bases, leaving 9 bases of the junction unmatched. The CDR3 has 15 residues. The CDR3 sequence is CASSGRTGTGDTQYF. CDR3 coding DNA: TGTGCCAGCAGCGGACGGACAGGGACGGGAGATACGCAGTATTTT.

This clonotype showed up many times. CDR3 DNA: TGTGCCAGCAGTTCCACCCACGAGACCCAGTACTTC. It is translated as CASSSTHETQYF. The chain has TRBV28 and TRBJ2-5; no reliable D call. The CDR3 has 12 residues. Germline CDR1 and CDR2: MDHEN and SYDVKM. V was shortened by 4 bases and J by 5 bases, with 8 bases between the two germline ends.

This clonotype showed up many times. V and J are TRBV28 and TRBJ2-7; D is unresolved. Germline V gives CDR1 MDHEN, CDR2 SYDVKM. V lost 4 bases to trimming and J lost 4 bases, with 14 bases between them. The CDR3 sequence is 14 residues long. The chain's CDR3 is CASSSERYHYEQYF. The DNA for the CDR3 is TGTGCCAGCAGTTCTGAGCGTTACCATTACGAGCAGTACTTC.

This clonotype has ten or more counts. This chain joins TRBV10-3 and TRBJ2-7; tentatively, D is TRBD2 (6 bases). V dropped 11 bases and J dropped 2 bases, with 16 bases sitting between them. The CDR3 spans 13 residues. Per germline, CDR1 ENHRY and CDR2 SYGVKD. This CDR3 reads CAASAGLTYEQYF. In DNA form, the CDR3 reads TGTGCCGCCAGCGCGGGACTTACCTACGAGCAGTACTTC.

This clonotype was seen at least ten times. The chain employs TRBV5-1 and TRBJ1-1; D may be TRBD1 (5 bases). The CDR3 contains 13 residues. Trimming took off 2 bases at V and 1 base at J, with 6 bases between the two ends. Per germline, CDR1 SGHRS and CDR2 YFSETQ. CDR3 sequence (DNA): TGCGCCAGCAGCTTTGGGGGGAACACTGAAGCTTTCTTT. This gives the protein CASSFGGNTEAFF.

The rearrangement joins TRBV20-1 to TRBJ1-1; 9 nucleotides line up with TRBD1. V was clipped by 3 bases and J by 2 bases; unmatched bases: 10. This CDR3 is 16 amino acids long. Per germline, CDR1 DFQATT and CDR2 SNEGSKA (reference sequence). The CDR3 here is CSARTTGTGLNTEAFF. The CDR3 bases are TGCAGTGCTAGGACAACCGGGACAGGGCTAAACACTGAAGCTTTCTTT.

This clonotype appeared many times. The V gene is TRBV10-3, the J gene TRBJ2-7; TRBD1 is a possible D gene (6 bases). The CDR3 runs 15 residues. CDR1 ENHRY and CDR2 SYGVKD come from the germline V gene. V lost 3 bases to trimming and J lost 0 bases, with 12 bases between them. The CDR3 DNA follows: TGTGCCATCAGTGAATGGCAGGGGAGCTCCTACGAGCAGTACTTC. This encodes CAISEWQGSSYEQYF.

This clonotype has ten or more counts. In DNA form, the CDR3 reads TGTGCCATCAGTGGGACAGGGAACACTGAAGCTTTCTTT. Translated, it gives CAISGTGNTEAFF. The chain employs TRBV10-3 and TRBJ1-1, with 7 bases that match TRBD1. V was pared by 4 bases and J by 1 base, with 0 bases of the junction left unmatched. This CDR3 has 13 residues. Germline V CDR1 and CDR2: ENHRY, SYGVKD.

The table lists this clonotype with many counts. The chain links TRBV7-2 to TRBJ2-7; D might be TRBD1 (6 bases). V shed 4 bases and J shed 2 bases, with 12 bases lying between them. This CDR3 is 14 amino acids long. CDR1 and CDR2 from the germline V gene are SGHTA and FQGNSA. The CDR3 sequence is CASSSRDTPYEQYF. The CDR3 DNA sequence: TGTGCCAGCAGCTCCCGGGACACACCCTACGAGCAGTACTTC.

This clonotype was seen repeatedly, ten times or more. The chain couples TRBV20-1 to TRBJ2-3; D is unclear. CDR1 and CDR2 (germline): DFQATT, SNEGSKA (reference sequence). The CDR3 has 14 residues. V gave up 5 bases and J gave up 0 bases, with 12 bases separating them. This CDR3 is CSAVRLTSTDTQYF. The DNA for the CDR3 is TGCAGTGCTGTCCGATTGACTAGCACAGATACGCAGTATTTT.

This clonotype has a count of ten or more. CDR3 DNA sequence: TGTGCCAGCAGCTCGACCCGACTAGCGGGAACGCAGCAGTTCTTC. Its translation is CASSSTRLAGTQQFF. This chain connects TRBV11-2 to TRBJ2-1; 11 nucleotides agree with TRBD2. This CDR3 region has 15 residues. Germline loops: CDR1 SGHAT, CDR2 FQNNGV. V shed 4 bases, J shed 11 bases, and the junction held 10 bases outside the gene matches.